Listed below are T cell receptor beta chains from one sample, sequenced in a study of blood T cell repertoires in COVID-19. Generated by immunoSEQ multiplex PCR, the TCRdb table keeps only in-frame clones and is missing some. Of approximately 450,000 clones listed, more than 85% are singletons. The sequenced material came from peripheral blood. The source of these receptors is a woman aged 25 to 39 with acute or convalescent COVID-19. CDR3s include the opening cysteine and the closing phenylalanine or tryptophan. The D gene is left open where the match is weak. Where a row states a size, it is once, few, many or the class of an expanded clone; other rows omit it.

V: TRBV30
J: TRBJ2-7
length: 12
size: .
D: .
CDR3: CAYRERFYEQYF
DNA: TGTGCCTACAGGGAGAGGTTCTACGAGCAGTACTTC

V: TRBV30
J: TRBJ1-2
length: 12
size: .
D: .
CDR3: CAWRGGNYGYTF
DNA: TGTGCCTGGAGAGGAGGGAACTATGGCTACACCTTC

V: TRBV6-4
J: TRBJ2-7
length: 14
size: .
D: TRBD2
CDR3: CASSDSHREGEQYF
DNA: TGTGCCAGCAGTGACTCCCATCGGGAGGGGGAGCAGTACTTC

V: TRBV6-2/TRBV6-3
J: TRBJ1-5
length: 20
size: few
D: .
CDR3: CASSYARVGGAGWSNQPQHF
DNA: TGTGCCAGCAGTTACGCGAGGGTAGGGGGTGCTGGCTGGAGCAATCAGCCCCAGCATTTT

V: TRBV6-2/TRBV6-3
J: TRBJ1-6
length: 17
size: .
D: .
CDR3: CASSVRDFGGRYSPLHF
DNA: TGTGCCAGCAGTGTAAGGGATTTCGGGGGGCGATATTCACCCCTCCACTTT

V: TRBV5-1
J: TRBJ1-6
length: 16
size: few
D: .
CDR3: CASSLFGSSYNSPLHF
DNA: TGCGCCAGCAGCTTGTTCGGTAGCTCATATAATTCACCCCTCCACTTT

V: TRBV5-5
J: TRBJ2-7
length: 11
size: once
D: .
CDR3: CASSLAVEQYF
DNA: TGTGCCAGCAGCTTGGCGGTCGAGCAGTACTTC

V: TRBV20-1
J: TRBJ2-3
length: 14
size: .
D: TRBD2
CDR3: CSASILASTDTQYF
DNA: TGCAGTGCTAGTATACTAGCGAGCACAGATACGCAGTATTTT

V: TRBV4-1
J: TRBJ2-7
length: 18
size: .
D: .
CDR3: CASSPRSWFKQGVYEQYF
DNA: TGCGCCAGCAGCCCAAGGAGTTGGTTTAAACAAGGGGTATACGAGCAGTACTTC

V: TRBV11-2
J: TRBJ1-1
length: 12
size: .
D: TRBD1
CDR3: CASRTGYTEAFF
DNA: TGTGCCAGCAGGACAGGGTACACTGAAGCTTTCTTT

V: TRBV9
J: TRBJ1-2
length: 14
size: .
D: .
CDR3: CASSVAGGEYGYTF
DNA: TGTGCCAGCAGCGTAGCGGGGGGAGAATATGGCTACACCTTC

V: TRBV5-1
J: TRBJ2-2
length: 13
size: .
D: TRBD2
CDR3: CASGTSGTGELFF
DNA: TGCGCCAGCGGGACTAGTGGCACCGGGGAGCTGTTTTTT

V: TRBV5-4
J: TRBJ1-1
length: 15
size: .
D: .
CDR3: CASSALSKQGTEAFF
DNA: TGTGCCAGCAGCGCCCTCTCTAAACAGGGAACTGAAGCTTTCTTT

V: TRBV15
J: TRBJ2-7
length: 14
size: .
D: .
CDR3: CATSRDPRPDEQYF
DNA: TGTGCCACCAGCAGAGATCCTAGGCCGGACGAGCAGTACTTC

V: TRBV5-4
J: TRBJ1-1
length: 13
size: .
D: .
CDR3: CASSLELNTEAFF
DNA: TGTGCCAGCAGCTTGGAGCTAAACACTGAAGCTTTCTTT

V: TRBV9
J: TRBJ2-7
length: 15
size: .
D: TRBD2
CDR3: CASSVAGLAIHEQYF
DNA: TGTGCCAGCAGCGTCGCGGGACTAGCGATACACGAGCAGTACTTC

V: TRBV6-6
J: TRBJ2-1
length: 11
size: .
D: .
CDR3: CASSYVDEQFF
DNA: TGTGCCAGCAGTTACGTCGATGAGCAGTTCTTC

V: TRBV27
J: TRBJ1-4
length: 11
size: .
D: .
CDR3: CASSYGEKLFF
DNA: TGTGCCAGCAGTTATGGCGAAAAACTGTTTTTT

V: TRBV15
J: TRBJ2-5
length: 18
size: .
D: TRBD2
CDR3: CATSRGGGAGFSGETQYF
DNA: TGTGCCACCAGCAGAGGCGGGGGGGCCGGATTTAGCGGAGAGACCCAGTACTTC

V: TRBV3-1/TRBV3-2
J: TRBJ1-1
length: 14
size: .
D: .
CDR3: CASSPLGENTEAFF
DNA: TGTGCCAGCAGCCCCCTCGGGGAAAACACTGAAGCTTTCTTT

V: TRBV9
J: TRBJ2-1
length: 15
size: .
D: TRBD1
CDR3: CASSATGGPYNEQFF
DNA: TGTGCCAGCAGCGCGACAGGGGGCCCCTACAATGAGCAGTTCTTC

V: TRBV7-4
J: TRBJ2-1
length: 15
size: .
D: TRBD1
CDR3: CASSTPGTGVDEQFF
DNA: TGTGCCAGCAGCACCCCGGGGACAGGGGTGGATGAGCAGTTCTTC

V: TRBV7-8
J: TRBJ1-3
length: 16
size: .
D: TRBD1
CDR3: CASSFDRALAGNTIYF
DNA: TGTGCCAGCAGCTTTGACAGGGCCCTCGCTGGAAACACCATATATTTT

V: TRBV30
J: TRBJ1-1
length: 13
size: .
D: TRBD1
CDR3: CAWTGQGNTEAFF
DNA: TGTGCCTGGACGGGACAGGGGAACACTGAAGCTTTCTTT

V: TRBV6-1
J: TRBJ1-1
length: 16
size: once
D: .
CDR3: CASRERVGGRGTEAFF
DNA: TGTGCCAGCAGAGAAAGAGTGGGGGGAAGAGGCACTGAAGCTTTCTTT

V: TRBV4-1
J: TRBJ2-7
length: 13
size: .
D: .
CDR3: CASSQVESYEQYF
DNA: TGCGCCAGCAGCCAAGTAGAATCCTACGAGCAGTACTTC

V: TRBV7-8
J: TRBJ1-2
length: 13
size: few
D: .
CDR3: CASRGGVSYGYTF
DNA: TGTGCCAGCAGGGGGGGGGTTAGCTATGGCTACACCTTC

V: TRBV12-5
J: TRBJ2-1
length: 18
size: .
D: TRBD2
CDR3: CASGLVPGGGPSYNEQFF
DNA: TGTGCTAGTGGTTTGGTACCCGGGGGGGGGCCATCCTACAATGAGCAGTTCTTC

V: TRBV7-2
J: TRBJ2-1
length: 14
size: .
D: TRBD2
CDR3: CASSEAGGGNEQFF
DNA: TGTGCCAGCAGCGAAGCGGGGGGTGGTAATGAGCAGTTCTTC

V: TRBV30
J: TRBJ1-3
length: 13
size: .
D: .
CDR3: CAWSGARRNTIYF
DNA: TGTGCCTGGAGTGGGGCACGTAGAAACACCATATATTTT

V: TRBV7-9
J: TRBJ2-7
length: 14
size: .
D: .
CDR3: CASSLSGAINEQYF
DNA: TGTGCCAGCAGCTTATCAGGGGCCATTAACGAGCAGTACTTC

V: TRBV3-1/TRBV3-2
J: TRBJ1-5
length: 16
size: .
D: TRBD1
CDR3: CASSPGQGSSNQPQHF
DNA: TGTGCCAGCAGCCCTGGACAGGGATCTAGCAATCAGCCCCAGCATTTT

V: TRBV27
J: TRBJ1-1
length: 11
size: .
D: .
CDR3: CATRSRTVAFF
DNA: TGTGCCACAAGATCTCGTACAGTCGCTTTCTTT

V: TRBV3-1/TRBV3-2
J: TRBJ2-7
length: 12
size: .
D: .
CDR3: CASSQVSHEQYF
DNA: TGTGCCAGCAGCCAAGTTAGCCACGAGCAGTACTTC

V: TRBV4-2
J: TRBJ2-1
length: 16
size: .
D: TRBD2
CDR3: CASSQAVTGGGNEQFF
DNA: TGTGCCAGCAGCCAAGCCGTCACGGGGGGTGGCAATGAGCAGTTCTTC